Shown below are 5 T cell receptor beta chains from a single sample sequenced in a study of blood T cell repertoires in COVID-19. Clones were sequenced by immunoSEQ multiplex PCR, and TCRdb holds only the in-frame ones, with some missing. In the table there are roughly 180,000 clones, almost 85% of which are singletons. The sample taken for sequencing was peripheral blood. The receptors shown here come from a man in his forties who had recovered from COVID-19.

This clone was found a few times. J is TRBJ2-3 and V is TRBV6-5, with 7 bases matching TRBD2. The germline V gene has CDR1 MNHEY and CDR2 SVGAGI. This CDR3 contains 14 residues. The junction had 2 bases not matched to a gene; V was cut back by 5 bases and J by 0 bases. CDR3 nucleotides: TGTGCCAGCAGTCCTAGCGGCAGCACAGATACGCAGTATTTT. Translating gives CASSPSGSTDTQYF.

The J gene is TRBJ1-5, the V gene TRBV5-1; the match to TRBD1 covers 10 bases. Per germline, CDR1 SGHRS and CDR2 YFSETQ. This CDR3 has 14 amino acids. Losses at the gene ends were 4 bases for V and 6 bases for J; bases not matched to a gene: 4. The DNA for the CDR3 is TGCGCCAGCAGCGAGGGACAGGGGAGTCAGCCCCAGCATTTT. Protein product: CASSEGQGSQPQHF.

This chain connects TRBV5-4 to TRBJ1-6, with D possibly TRBD1 on 6 matching bases. CDR3 size: 16 residues. Germline CDR1 is SGHNT and CDR2 is YYREEE (reference sequence). Trimming took 4 bases from V and 9 from J, leaving 20 bases between them. CDR3 DNA sequence: TGTGCCAGCAGCCTAGGGGGGGCGCCTGCATCTTCACCCCTCCACTTT. Protein: CASSLGGAPASSPLHF.

The chain links TRBV2 to TRBJ2-5; TRBD2 matches at 7 bases. CDR3 size: 15 residues. The junction had 13 bases not matched to a gene; V was cut back by 7 bases and J by 5 bases. The germline gives CDR1 SNHLY, CDR2 FYNNEI. The CDR3 region is CASMKSAGVRETQYF. The CDR3 nucleotides are TGTGCCAGCATGAAATCGGCGGGAGTCCGTGAGACCCAGTACTTC.

This sequence joins TRBV7-9 and TRBJ1-2; D perhaps matches TRBD1 (6 bases). Germline CDR1 is SEHNR and CDR2 is FQNEAQ (reference sequence). This CDR3 has 13 residues. V lost 6 bases to trimming and J lost 6 bases, with 14 bases between them. CDR3 nucleotides: TGTGCCAGCAGTTTGGACAGTGACCATGGCTACACCTTC. Amino acid sequence: CASSLDSDHGYTF.